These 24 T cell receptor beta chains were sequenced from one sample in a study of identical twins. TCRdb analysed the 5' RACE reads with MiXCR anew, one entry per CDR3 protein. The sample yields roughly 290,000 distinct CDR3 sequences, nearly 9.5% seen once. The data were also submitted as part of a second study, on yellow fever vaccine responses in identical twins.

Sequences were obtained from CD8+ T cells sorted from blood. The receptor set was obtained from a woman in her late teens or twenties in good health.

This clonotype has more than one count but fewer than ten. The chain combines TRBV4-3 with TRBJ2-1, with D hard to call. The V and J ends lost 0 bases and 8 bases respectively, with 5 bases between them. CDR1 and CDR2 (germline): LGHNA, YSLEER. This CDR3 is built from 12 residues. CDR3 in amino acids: CASSQDIDEQFF. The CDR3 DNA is TGCGCCAGCAGCCAAGATATCGATGAGCAGTTCTTC.

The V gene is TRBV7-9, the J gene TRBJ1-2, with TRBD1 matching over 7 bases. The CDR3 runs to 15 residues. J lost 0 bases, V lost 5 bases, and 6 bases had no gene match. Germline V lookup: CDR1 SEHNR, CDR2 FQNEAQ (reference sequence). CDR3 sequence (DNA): TGTGCCAGCAGCCGCGCACAGGGGACTAACTATGGCTACACCTTC. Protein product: CASSRAQGTNYGYTF.

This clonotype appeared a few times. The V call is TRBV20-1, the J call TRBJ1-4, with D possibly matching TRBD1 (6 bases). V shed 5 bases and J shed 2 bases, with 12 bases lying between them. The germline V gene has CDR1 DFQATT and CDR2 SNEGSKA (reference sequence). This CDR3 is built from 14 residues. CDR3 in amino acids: CSAGAGVTNEKLFF. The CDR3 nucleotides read TGCAGTGCTGGGGCAGGGGTGACTAATGAAAAACTGTTTTTT.

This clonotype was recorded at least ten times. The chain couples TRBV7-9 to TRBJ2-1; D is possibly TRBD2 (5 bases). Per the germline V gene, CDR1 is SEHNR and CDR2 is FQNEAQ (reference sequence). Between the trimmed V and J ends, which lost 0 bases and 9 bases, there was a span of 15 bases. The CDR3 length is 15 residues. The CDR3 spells CASSLATGESGEQFF. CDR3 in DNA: TGTGCCAGCAGCTTAGCCACCGGGGAGAGCGGTGAGCAGTTCTTC.

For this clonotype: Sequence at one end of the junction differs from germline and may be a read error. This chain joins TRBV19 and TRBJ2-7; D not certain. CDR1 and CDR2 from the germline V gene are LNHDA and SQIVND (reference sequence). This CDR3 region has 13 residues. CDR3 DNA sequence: TGTGCCAGTAGTGCCCCCTACTCCCACGAGCAGTACTTC. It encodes CASSAPYSHEQYF.

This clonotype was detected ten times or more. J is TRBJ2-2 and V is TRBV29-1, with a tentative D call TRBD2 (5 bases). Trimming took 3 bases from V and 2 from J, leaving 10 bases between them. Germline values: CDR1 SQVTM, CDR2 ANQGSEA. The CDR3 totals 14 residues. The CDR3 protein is CSVDRGYNTGELFF. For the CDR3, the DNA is TGCAGCGTTGATCGAGGGTATAACACCGGGGAGCTGTTTTTT.

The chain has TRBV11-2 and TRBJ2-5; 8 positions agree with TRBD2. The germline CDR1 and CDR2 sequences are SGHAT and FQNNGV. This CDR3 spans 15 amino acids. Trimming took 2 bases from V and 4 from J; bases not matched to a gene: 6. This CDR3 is CASSLLRGGGETQYF. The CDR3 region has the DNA TGTGCCAGCAGCTTACTCCGGGGGGGTGGAGAGACCCAGTACTTC.

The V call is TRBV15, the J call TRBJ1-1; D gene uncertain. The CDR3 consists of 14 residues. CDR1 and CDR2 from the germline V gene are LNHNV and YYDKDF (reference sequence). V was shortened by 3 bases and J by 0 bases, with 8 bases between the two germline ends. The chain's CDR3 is CATSRVNMNTEAFF. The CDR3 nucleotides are TGTGCCACCAGCAGGGTGAACATGAACACTGAAGCTTTCTTT.

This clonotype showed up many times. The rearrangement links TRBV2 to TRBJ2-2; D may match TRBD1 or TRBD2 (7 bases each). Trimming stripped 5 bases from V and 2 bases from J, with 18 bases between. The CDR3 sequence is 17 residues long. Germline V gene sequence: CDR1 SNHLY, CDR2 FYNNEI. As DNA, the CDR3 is TGTGCCAGCAGTTATGACAGGGAGGGGGTAAACACCGGGGAGCTGTTTTTT. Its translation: CASSYDREGVNTGELFF.

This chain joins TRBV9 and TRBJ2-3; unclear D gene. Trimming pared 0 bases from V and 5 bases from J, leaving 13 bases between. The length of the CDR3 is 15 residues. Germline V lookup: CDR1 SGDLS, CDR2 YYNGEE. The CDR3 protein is CASSVGAVLGDTQYF. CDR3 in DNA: TGTGCCAGCAGCGTAGGGGCAGTTCTCGGAGATACGCAGTATTTT.

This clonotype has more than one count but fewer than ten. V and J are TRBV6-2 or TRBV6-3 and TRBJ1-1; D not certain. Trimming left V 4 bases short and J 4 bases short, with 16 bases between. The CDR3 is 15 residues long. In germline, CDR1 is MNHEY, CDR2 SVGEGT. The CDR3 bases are TGTGCCAGCAGTTCTCCGGGGTTAGGTATCACTGAAGCTTTCTTT. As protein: CASSSPGLGITEAFF.

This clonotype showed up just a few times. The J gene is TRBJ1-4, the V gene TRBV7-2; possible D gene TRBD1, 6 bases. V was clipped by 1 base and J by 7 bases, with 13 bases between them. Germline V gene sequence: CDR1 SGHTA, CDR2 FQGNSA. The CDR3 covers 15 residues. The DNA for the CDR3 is TGTGCCAGCAGCTTAGAAACAGGGTCGAGTGAAAAACTGTTTTTT. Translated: CASSLETGSSEKLFF.

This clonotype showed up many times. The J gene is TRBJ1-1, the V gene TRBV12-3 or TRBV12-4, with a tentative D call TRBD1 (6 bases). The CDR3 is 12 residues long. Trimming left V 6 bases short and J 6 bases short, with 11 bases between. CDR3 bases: TGTGCCAGCAGCTACAGGGACCCTGAAGCTTTCTTT. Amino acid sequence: CASSYRDPEAFF.

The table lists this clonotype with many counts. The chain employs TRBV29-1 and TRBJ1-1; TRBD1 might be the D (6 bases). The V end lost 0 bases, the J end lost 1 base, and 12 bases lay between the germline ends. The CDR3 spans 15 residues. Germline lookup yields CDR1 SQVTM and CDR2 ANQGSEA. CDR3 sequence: CSVEDRGRGNTEAFF. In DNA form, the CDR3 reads TGCAGCGTTGAAGATCGGGGCAGGGGGAACACTGAAGCTTTCTTT.

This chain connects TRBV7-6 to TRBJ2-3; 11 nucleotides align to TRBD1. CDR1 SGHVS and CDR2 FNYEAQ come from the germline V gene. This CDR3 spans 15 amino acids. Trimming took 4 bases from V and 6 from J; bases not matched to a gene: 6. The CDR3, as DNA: TGTGCCAGCAGCTCCGGACAGGGGGCGACGGATACGCAGTATTTT. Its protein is CASSSGQGATDTQYF. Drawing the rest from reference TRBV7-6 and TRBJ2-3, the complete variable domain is GAGVSQSPRYKVTKRGQDVALRCDPISGHVSLYWYRQALGQGPEFLTYFNYEAQQDKSGLPNDRFSAERPEGSISTLTIQRTEQRDSAMYRCASSSGQGATDTQYFGPGTRLTVL.

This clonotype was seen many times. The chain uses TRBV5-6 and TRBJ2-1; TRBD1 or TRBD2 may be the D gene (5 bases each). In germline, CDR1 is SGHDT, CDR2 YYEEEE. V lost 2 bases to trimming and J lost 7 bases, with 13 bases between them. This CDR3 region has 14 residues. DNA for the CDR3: TGTGCCAGCAGCTTTCGACAGAGGGGTAATGAGCAGTTCTTC. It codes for CASSFRQRGNEQFF.

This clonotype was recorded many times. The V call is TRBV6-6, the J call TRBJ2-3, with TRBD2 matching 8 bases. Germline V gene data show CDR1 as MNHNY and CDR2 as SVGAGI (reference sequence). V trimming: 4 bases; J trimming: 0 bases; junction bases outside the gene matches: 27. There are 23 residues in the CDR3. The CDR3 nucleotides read TGTGCCAGCAGTTCCGCGGGACAACATCCAGGGTCGGGACTAGAGAAAAGCACAGATACGCAGTATTTT. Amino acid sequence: CASSSAGQHPGSGLEKSTDTQYF.

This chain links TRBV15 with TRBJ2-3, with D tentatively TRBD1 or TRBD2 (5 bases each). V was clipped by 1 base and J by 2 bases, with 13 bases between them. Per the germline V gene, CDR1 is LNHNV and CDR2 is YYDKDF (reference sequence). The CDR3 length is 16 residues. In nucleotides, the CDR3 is TGTGCCACCAGCAGAGCAGAGGGGCCACCCACAGATACGCAGTATTTT. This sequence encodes CATSRAEGPPTDTQYF.

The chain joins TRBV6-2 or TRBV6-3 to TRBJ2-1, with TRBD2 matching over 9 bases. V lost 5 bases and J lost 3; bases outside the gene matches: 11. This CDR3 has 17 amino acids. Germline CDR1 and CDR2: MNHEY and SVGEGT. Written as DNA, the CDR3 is TGTGCCAGCAGTGTGGGTGGGGTAGCGGGAGACTACAATGAGCAGTTCTTC. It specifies CASSVGGVAGDYNEQFF.

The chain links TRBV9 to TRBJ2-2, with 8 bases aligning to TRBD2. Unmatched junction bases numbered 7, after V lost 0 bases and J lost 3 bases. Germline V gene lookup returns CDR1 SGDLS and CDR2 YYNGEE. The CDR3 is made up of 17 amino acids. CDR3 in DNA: TGTGCCAGCAGCGTAGTGAAGCGGGGGATGGACACCGGGGAGCTGTTTTTT. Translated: CASSVVKRGMDTGELFF.

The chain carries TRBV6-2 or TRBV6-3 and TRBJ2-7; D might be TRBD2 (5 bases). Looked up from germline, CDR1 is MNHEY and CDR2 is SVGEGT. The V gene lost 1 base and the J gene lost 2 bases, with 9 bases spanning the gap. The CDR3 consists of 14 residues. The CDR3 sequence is CASSYYLRAYEQYF. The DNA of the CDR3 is TGTGCCAGCAGTTACTACTTGCGGGCCTACGAGCAGTACTTC.

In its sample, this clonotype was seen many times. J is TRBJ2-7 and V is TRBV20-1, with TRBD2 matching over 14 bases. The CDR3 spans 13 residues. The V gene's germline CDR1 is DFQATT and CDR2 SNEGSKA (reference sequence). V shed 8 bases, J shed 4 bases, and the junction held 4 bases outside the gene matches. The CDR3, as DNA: TGCAGTTTAAGACTAGCGGGAGGGTACGAGCAGTACTTC. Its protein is CSLRLAGGYEQYF.

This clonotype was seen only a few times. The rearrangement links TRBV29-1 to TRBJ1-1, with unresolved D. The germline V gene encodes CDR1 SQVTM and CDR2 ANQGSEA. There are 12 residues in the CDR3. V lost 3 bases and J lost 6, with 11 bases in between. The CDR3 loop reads CSVESNRAEAFF. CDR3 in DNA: TGCAGCGTTGAGTCTAATCGAGCTGAAGCTTTCTTT.

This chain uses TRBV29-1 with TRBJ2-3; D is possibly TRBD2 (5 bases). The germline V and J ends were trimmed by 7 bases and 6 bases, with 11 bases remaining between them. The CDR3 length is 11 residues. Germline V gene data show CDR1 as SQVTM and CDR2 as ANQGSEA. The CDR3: CSAQDFDTQYF. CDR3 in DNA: TGCAGCGCCCAGGACTTCGATACGCAGTATTTT.